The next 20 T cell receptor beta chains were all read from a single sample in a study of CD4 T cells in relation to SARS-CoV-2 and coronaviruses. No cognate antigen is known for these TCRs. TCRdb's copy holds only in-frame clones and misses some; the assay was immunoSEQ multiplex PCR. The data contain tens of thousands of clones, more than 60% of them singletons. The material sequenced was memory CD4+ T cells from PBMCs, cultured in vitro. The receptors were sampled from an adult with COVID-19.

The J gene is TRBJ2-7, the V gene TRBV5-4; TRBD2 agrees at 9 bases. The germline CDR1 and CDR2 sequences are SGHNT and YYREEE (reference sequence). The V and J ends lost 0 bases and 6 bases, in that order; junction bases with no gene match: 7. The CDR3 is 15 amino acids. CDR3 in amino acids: CASSLGLAVGTEQYF. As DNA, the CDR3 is TGTGCCAGCAGCTTGGGACTAGCGGTAGGGACCGAGCAGTACTTC. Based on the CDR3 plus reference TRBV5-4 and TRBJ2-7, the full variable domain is ETGVTQSPTHLIKTRGQQVTLRCSSQSGHNTVSWYQQALGQGPQFIFQYYREEENGRGNFPPRFSGLQFPNYSSELNVNALELDDSALYLCASSLGLAVGTEQYFGPGTRLTVT.

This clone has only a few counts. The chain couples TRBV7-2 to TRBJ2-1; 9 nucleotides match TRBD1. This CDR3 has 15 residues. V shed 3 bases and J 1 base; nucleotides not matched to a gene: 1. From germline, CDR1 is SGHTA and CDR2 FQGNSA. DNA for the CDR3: TGTGCCAGCAGCTTCGACAGGGGGTCCTACAATGAGCAGTTCTTC. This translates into CASSFDRGSYNEQFF. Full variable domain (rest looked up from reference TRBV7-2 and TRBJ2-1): GAGVSQSPSNKVTEKGKDVELRCDPISGHTALYWYRQSLGQGLEFLIYFQGNSAPDKSGLPSDRFSAERTGGSVSTLTIQRTQQEDSAVYLCASSFDRGSYNEQFFGPGTRLTVL.

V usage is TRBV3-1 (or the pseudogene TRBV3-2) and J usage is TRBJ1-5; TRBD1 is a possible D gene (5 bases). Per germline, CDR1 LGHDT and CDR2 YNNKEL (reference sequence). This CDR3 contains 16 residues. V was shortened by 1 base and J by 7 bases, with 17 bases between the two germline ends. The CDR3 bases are TGTGCCAGCAGCCAAGCCGGGGGTGGGCCGGGGCAGCCCCAGCATTTT. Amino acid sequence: CASSQAGGGPGQPQHF.

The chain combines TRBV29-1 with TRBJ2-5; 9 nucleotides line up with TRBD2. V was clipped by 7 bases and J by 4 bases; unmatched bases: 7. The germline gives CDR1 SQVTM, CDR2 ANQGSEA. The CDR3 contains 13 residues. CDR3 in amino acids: CSGVGLAGETQYF. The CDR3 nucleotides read TGCAGCGGGGTGGGACTAGCAGGAGAGACCCAGTACTTC.

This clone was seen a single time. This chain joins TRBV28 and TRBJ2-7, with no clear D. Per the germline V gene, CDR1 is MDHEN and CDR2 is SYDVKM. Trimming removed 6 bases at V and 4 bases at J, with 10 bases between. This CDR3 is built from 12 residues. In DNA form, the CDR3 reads TGTGCCAGCAGCACTATTATTTACGAGCAGTACTTC. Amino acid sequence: CASSTIIYEQYF.

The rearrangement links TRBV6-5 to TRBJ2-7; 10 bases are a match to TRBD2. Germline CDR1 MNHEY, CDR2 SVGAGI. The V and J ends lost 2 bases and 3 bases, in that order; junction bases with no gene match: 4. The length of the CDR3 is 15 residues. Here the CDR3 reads CASSYAIAGGYEQYF. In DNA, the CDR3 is TGTGCCAGCAGTTACGCCATAGCGGGGGGCTACGAGCAGTACTTC.

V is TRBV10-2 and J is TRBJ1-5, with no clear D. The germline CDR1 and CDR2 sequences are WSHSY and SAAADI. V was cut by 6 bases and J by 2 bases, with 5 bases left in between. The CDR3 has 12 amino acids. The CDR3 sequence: CASSQRNQPQHF. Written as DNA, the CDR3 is TGCGCCAGCAGCCAGCGCAATCAGCCCCAGCATTTT.

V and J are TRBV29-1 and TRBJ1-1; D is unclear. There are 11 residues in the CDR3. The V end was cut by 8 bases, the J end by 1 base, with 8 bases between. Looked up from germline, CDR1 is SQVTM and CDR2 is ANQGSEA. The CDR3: CSHVRNTEAFF. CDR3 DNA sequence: TGCAGCCACGTCCGGAACACTGAAGCTTTCTTT.

The CDR3 sequence: CASRDRGYEQYF. In DNA, the CDR3 is TGTGCCAGTCGGGACAGGGGTTACGAGCAGTACTTC. This chain connects TRBV27 to TRBJ2-7, with 10 positions matching TRBD1. The V gene end was trimmed by 9 bases and the J gene end by 4 bases; junction bases not matched to a gene: 3. Germline loops: CDR1 MNHEY, CDR2 SMNVEV (reference sequence). The CDR3 length is 12 residues.

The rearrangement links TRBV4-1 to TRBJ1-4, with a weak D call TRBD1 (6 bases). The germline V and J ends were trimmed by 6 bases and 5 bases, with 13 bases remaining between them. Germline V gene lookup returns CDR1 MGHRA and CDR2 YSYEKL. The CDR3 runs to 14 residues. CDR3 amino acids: CASSAGQSNEKLFF. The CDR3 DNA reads TGCGCCAGCAGTGCCGGACAGTCGAATGAAAAACTGTTTTTT.

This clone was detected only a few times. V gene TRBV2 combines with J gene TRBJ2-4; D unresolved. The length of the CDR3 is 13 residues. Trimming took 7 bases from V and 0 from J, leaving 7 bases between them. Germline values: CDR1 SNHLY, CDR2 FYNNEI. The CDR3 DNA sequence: TGTGCCAGCAATGGCAGAGCCAAAAACATTCAGTACTTC. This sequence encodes CASNGRAKNIQYF.

The CDR3: CASSVVAGTSHEQFF. CDR3 DNA: TGTGCCAGCAGCGTAGTAGCCGGGACTAGCCATGAGCAGTTCTTC. The genes are TRBV9 and TRBJ2-1, with 9 positions matching TRBD2. The V gene end was trimmed by 0 bases and the J gene end by 8 bases; junction bases not matched to a gene: 6. The CDR3 totals 15 residues. Germline V gene data show CDR1 as SGDLS and CDR2 as YYNGEE.

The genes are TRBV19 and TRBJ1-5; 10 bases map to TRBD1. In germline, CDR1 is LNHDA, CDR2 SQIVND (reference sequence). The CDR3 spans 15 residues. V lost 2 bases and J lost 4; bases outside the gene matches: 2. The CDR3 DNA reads TGTGCCAGTAGTATACGGACAGGGGGGAATCAGCCCCAGCATTTT. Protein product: CASSIRTGGNQPQHF.

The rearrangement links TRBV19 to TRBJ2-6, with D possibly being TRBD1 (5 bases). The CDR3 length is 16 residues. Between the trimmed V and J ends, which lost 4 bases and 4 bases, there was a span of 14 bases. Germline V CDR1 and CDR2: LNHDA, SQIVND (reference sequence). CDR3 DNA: TGTGCCAGTAGTAACAGGACCCGTGGCGGGGCCAACGTCCTGACTTTC. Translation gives CASSNRTRGGANVLTF.

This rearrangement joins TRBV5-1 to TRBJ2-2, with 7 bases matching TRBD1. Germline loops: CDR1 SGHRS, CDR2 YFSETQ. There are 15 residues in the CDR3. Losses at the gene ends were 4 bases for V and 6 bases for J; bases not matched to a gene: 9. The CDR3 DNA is TGCGCCAGCAGCCAGAGAAGTACAGGGGCCGGGGAGCTGTTTTTT. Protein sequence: CASSQRSTGAGELFF.

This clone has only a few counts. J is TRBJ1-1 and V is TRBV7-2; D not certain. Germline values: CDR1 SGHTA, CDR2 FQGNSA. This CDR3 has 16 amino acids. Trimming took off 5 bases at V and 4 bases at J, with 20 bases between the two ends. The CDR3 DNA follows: TGTGCCAGCAGCCGTACATCCGGACCGGAACTCACTGAAGCTTTCTTT. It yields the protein CASSRTSGPELTEAFF.

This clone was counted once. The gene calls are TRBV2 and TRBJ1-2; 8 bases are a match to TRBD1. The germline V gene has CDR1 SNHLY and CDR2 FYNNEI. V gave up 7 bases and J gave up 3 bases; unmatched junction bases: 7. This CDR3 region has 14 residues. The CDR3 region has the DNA TGTGCCAGCACTTTGACAGGGGTGGACTATGGCTACACCTTC. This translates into CASTLTGVDYGYTF.

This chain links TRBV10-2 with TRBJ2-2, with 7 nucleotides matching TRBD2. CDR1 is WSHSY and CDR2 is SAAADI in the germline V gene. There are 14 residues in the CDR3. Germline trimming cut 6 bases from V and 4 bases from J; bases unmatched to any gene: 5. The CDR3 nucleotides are TGCGCCAGCAGGCGGGAGCTGGGCACCGGGGAGCTGTTTTTT. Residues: CASRRELGTGELFF.

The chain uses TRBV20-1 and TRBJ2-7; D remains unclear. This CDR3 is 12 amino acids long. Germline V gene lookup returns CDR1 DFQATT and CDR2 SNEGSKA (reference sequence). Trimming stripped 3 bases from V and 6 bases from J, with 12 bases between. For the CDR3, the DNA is TGCAGTGCTAGTAGCTTAGCCGGCGAGCAGTACTTC. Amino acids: CSASSLAGEQYF.

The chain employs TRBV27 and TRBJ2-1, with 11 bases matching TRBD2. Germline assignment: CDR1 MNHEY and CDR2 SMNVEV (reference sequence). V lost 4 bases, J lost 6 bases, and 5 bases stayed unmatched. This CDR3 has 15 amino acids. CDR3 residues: CASSSTGTSGNEQFF. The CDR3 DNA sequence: TGTGCCAGCAGTTCGACGGGGACTAGCGGCAATGAGCAGTTCTTC.